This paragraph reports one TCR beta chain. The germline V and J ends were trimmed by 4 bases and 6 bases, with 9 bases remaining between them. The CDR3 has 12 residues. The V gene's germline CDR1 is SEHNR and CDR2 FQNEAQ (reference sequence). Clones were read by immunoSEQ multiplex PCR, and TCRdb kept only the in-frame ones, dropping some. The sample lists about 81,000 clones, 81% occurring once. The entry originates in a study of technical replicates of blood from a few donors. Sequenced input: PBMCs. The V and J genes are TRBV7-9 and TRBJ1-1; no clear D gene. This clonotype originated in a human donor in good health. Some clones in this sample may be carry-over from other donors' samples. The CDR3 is CASSSRLSEAFF. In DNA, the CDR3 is TGTGCCAGCAGCTCCCGTTTATCTGAAGCTTTCTTT.